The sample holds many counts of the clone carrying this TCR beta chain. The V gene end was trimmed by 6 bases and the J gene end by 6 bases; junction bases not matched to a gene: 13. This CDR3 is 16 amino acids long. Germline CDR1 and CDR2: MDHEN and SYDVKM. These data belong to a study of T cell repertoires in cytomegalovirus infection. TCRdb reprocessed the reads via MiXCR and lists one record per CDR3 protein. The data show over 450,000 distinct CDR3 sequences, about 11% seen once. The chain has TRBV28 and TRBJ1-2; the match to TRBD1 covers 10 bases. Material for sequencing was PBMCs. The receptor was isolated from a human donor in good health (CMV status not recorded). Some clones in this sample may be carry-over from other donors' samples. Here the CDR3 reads CASSSLRDRGSDGYTF. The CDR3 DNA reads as TGTGCCAGCAGCTCTCTCCGGGACAGGGGAAGCGATGGCTACACCTTC.